This TCR beta chain was found in a study of cytomegalovirus exposure and HLA in healthy donors. Points on this clone: The antigen remains unidentified.

The PCR contained 60 Vbeta and 13 Jbeta primers. The assay was immunoSEQ multiplex PCR, and TCRdb's table has in-frame clones only and misses some. The data contain 95,000 to 150,000 clones, 65% to 85% of them singletons. The donors comprised healthy bone marrow donors. Whole-study results and caveats: Later examination showed HLA-associated TCR beta chains had greater clonal expansion than equally common others. A prior analysis recorded that most TCR beta V segments were productive about 87% or about 30% of the time. A list of 164 TCR beta chains associated with cytomegalovirus was given.

Deletions cut 10 bases from V and 6 bases from J, with 6 bases between. This CDR3 is 10 amino acids long. CDR1 and CDR2 from the germline V gene are LNHDA and SQIVND (reference sequence). Input material: PBMCs. This chain joins TRBV19 and TRBJ2-2; D uncertain. This TCR came from a man aged 18 to 29 in good health and CMV-seropositive. CDR3 amino acids: CATYSGELFF. The CDR3, as DNA: TGTGCCACCTATTCCGGGGAGCTGTTTTTT.